Following are 2 T cell receptor beta chains from one sample sequenced in a study of blood T cell repertoires in COVID-19. Method: immunoSEQ multiplex PCR; TCRdb's copy keeps in-frame clones and lacks some. The table includes about 160,000 clones, around 80% detected once. The sequenced sample consisted of peripheral blood. The source is a man between 60 and 75 years old with active or convalescent COVID-19.

The rearrangement links TRBV19 to TRBJ2-5; TRBD2 is a possible D gene (5 bases). This CDR3 spans 15 amino acids. V was shortened by 3 bases and J by 2 bases, with 13 bases between the two germline ends. The germline V gene encodes CDR1 LNHDA and CDR2 SQIVND (reference sequence). The CDR3 sequence: CASSMPGGGQETQYF. CDR3 DNA sequence: TGTGCCAGTAGTATGCCCGGCGGCGGGCAAGAGACCCAGTACTTC.

V gene TRBV15 combines with J gene TRBJ1-5; D perhaps matches TRBD1 (5 bases). V lost 9 bases to trimming and J lost 0 bases, with 15 bases between them. Germline-derived CDR1 and CDR2 are LNHNV and YYDKDF (reference sequence). This CDR3 has 15 residues. The CDR3 DNA is TGTGCCACTGCCATGGGGGGATATAGCAATCAGCCCCAGCATTTT. Amino acids: CATAMGGYSNQPQHF.